A single sample is the source of the 8 T cell receptor beta chains below, sequenced in a study of CD8 T cells in ankylosing spondylitis. Each CDR3 protein gets one entry after TCRdb re-called the 5' RACE reads with MiXCR. The sample consists of 250,000 or so distinct CDR3 sequences, more than 20% of them appearing once. The sequenced sample was blood, either unsorted or a sorted T cell fraction (not recorded which). Receptors originate from a male donor with ankylosing spondylitis or in good health (not recorded which).

The chain couples TRBV27 to TRBJ2-5, with a weak D call TRBD1 (6 bases). The germline V gene encodes CDR1 MNHEY and CDR2 SMNVEV (reference sequence). Trimming took 8 bases from V and 2 from J, leaving 18 bases between them. The CDR3 runs 15 residues. CDR3 nucleotides: TGTGCCAGCTCTATAACAGGGACCCGACAAGAGACCCAGTACTTC. Translation: CASSITGTRQETQYF.

This clonotype was counted at least ten times. The chain joins TRBV28 to TRBJ2-5; 9 bases are a match to TRBD1. The CDR3 contains 12 residues. Germline CDR1 and CDR2: MDHEN and SYDVKM. Trimming removed 8 bases from V and 4 bases from J; junction bases left unmatched: 2. As DNA, the CDR3 is TGTGCCAGCGGGACAGGGAGAGAGACCCAGTACTTC. Its translation is CASGTGRETQYF.

This clonotype was picked up many times. The CDR3 spells CSARDPFKKLFF. As DNA, the CDR3 is TGCAGTGCTAGAGACCCCTTCAAAAAACTGTTTTTT. This chain uses TRBV20-1 with TRBJ1-4; D gene uncertain. This CDR3 region has 12 residues. The germline V and J ends were trimmed by 0 bases and 9 bases, with 8 bases remaining between them. The germline gives CDR1 DFQATT, CDR2 SNEGSKA (reference sequence).

This clonotype was picked up many times. The chain carries TRBV20-1 and TRBJ2-1; 9 bases map to TRBD2. CDR1 is DFQATT and CDR2 is SNEGSKA in the germline V gene (reference sequence). After removal of 7 bases from V and 3 bases from J, the junction contained 7 bases not matched to a gene. This CDR3 is built from 14 residues. CDR3 nucleotides: TGCAGTGGAATAGGAGCGGGGGGCTACAATGAGCAGTTCTTC. Residues: CSGIGAGGYNEQFF.

This clonotype was seen a handful of times. The chain carries TRBV20-1 and TRBJ2-1; 11 bases map to TRBD1. V gave up 0 bases and J gave up 6 bases; unmatched junction bases: 10. Germline V gene sequence: CDR1 DFQATT, CDR2 SNEGSKA (reference sequence). This CDR3 region has 17 residues. The chain's CDR3 is CSARDDLGQGGTNEQFF. CDR3 coding DNA: TGCAGTGCTAGAGATGATCTGGGACAGGGGGGGACCAATGAGCAGTTCTTC.

In its sample, this clonotype was seen many times. The V and J genes are TRBV12-3 or TRBV12-4 and TRBJ2-1, with 7 bases fitting TRBD1. After removal of 5 bases from V and 4 bases from J, the junction contained 8 bases not matched to a gene. The CDR3 contains 15 residues. For the CDR3, the DNA is TGTGCCAGCAGTCTAGGGACAGCAAATTACAATGAGCAGTTCTTC. This codes for CASSLGTANYNEQFF.

The chain links TRBV20-1 to TRBJ2-5; D uncertain. Germline V gives CDR1 DFQATT, CDR2 SNEGSKA (reference sequence). The CDR3 covers 14 residues. Trimming stripped 0 bases from V and 5 bases from J, with 13 bases between. The CDR3 coding sequence is TGCAGTGCTAGAGATCCCGCGGTATGGGAGACCCAGTACTTC. It encodes CSARDPAVWETQYF.

The genes are TRBV7-2 and TRBJ2-3, with no clear D. Looked up from germline, CDR1 is SGHTA and CDR2 is FQGNSA. The CDR3 length is 17 residues. The germline V and J ends were trimmed by 1 base and 2 bases, with 16 bases remaining between them. The CDR3 DNA reads TGTGCCAGCAGCTTAGGTGGCGGTTACTGGAACACAGATACGCAGTATTTT. This sequence encodes CASSLGGGYWNTDTQYF.